This TCR beta chain emerged from a study of vaccination effects on CD4 cells after COVID-19. Study-level findings and limits: Clones that were induced by infection or by vaccine showed marked contraction late after vaccination.

Viral peptide pool expansion of antigen-specific CD4+ T cells preceded sequencing in the ViraFEST assay. The culture ran for roughly ten days before CD4+ T cells were isolated. The healthy vaccine recipients, who had no prior SARS-CoV-2 infection, showed negative nucleocapsid antibodies. CDR3 size: 16 residues. CDR1 and CDR2 from the germline V gene are LNHDA and SQIVND (reference sequence). V lost 1 base to trimming and J lost 2 bases; unmatched junction nucleotides: 5. Note on this clone: Antigen specificity is unknown.

Profiled with immunoSEQ multiplex PCR; TCRdb holds only in-frame clones, not every one. Of 67,000 or so clones listed, 65% to 85% are singletons. The rearrangement joins TRBV19 to TRBJ2-5; 9 bases are a match to TRBD2. This receptor was taken from a human donor who received a COVID-19 vaccine. The material was CD4+ T cells from PBMCs cultured with HCoV-OC43 spike peptides, obtained before COVID-19 vaccination. Described subset: HCoV-OC43 spike overlapping peptide pool stimulation. CDR3 loop: CASSIGGSGGQETQYF. DNA for the CDR3: TGTGCCAGTAGTATAGGAGGTAGCGGGGGACAAGAGACCCAGTACTTC.